These 19 T cell receptor beta chains were sequenced from one sample in a study (dated by TCRdb to the mid-2010s). Library prep was done by 5' RACE. Sequenced using an Illumina MiSeq. TCRdb passed the public sequencing reads through fastp at Q25 and MiXCR, retaining productive beta sequences. CDR3 protein sequences are deduplicated, and each keeps its most common genes and DNA. A total of about 5,700 distinct CDR3 sequences appear in this sample, approximately 31% of them only once. The biggest ten clones account for about 5% of the sample. Input material: naive CD4+ T cells sorted from a lymph node. The intended sense of this specimen's cell subset or site label: naive CD4+ T cells, CD4+CD45RA+CD25-. These receptors were obtained from a female donor with breast cancer.

This clonotype is medium-sized. This sequence joins TRBV7-9 and TRBJ2-1; 7 bases are shared with TRBD2. The CDR3 runs 15 residues. The V gene end was trimmed by 8 bases and the J gene end by 1 base; junction bases not matched to a gene: 8. Germline V gene data show CDR1 as SEHNR and CDR2 as FQNEAQ (reference sequence). The CDR3 sequence: CASAHLADSYNEQFF. CDR3 nucleotides: TGTGCCAGCGCCCATCTAGCGGATTCCTACAATGAGCAGTTCTTC.

By share, this clonotype counts as medium-sized (0.01 to 0.1%). The chain couples TRBV27 to TRBJ2-3; 8 nucleotides align to TRBD2. The J segment lost 6 bases and the V segment lost 5 bases, leaving 10 bases of the junction unmatched. Germline V gives CDR1 MNHEY, CDR2 SMNVEV (reference sequence). The CDR3 sequence is 15 residues long. The CDR3: CASSGLAGLIDTQYF. The CDR3 DNA reads as TGTGCCAGCAGTGGATTAGCGGGACTAATTGATACGCAGTATTTT.

About this clonotype: A much larger clone lies a single base off, so this may be a read error. The rearrangement joins TRBV7-6 to TRBJ1-1; D gene unclear. From germline, CDR1 is SGHVS and CDR2 FNYEAQ. This CDR3 is built from 13 residues. CDR3 protein: CARSSQLNTEAFF. The CDR3 nucleotides read TGTGCCCGCAGCTCACAGCTAAACACTGAAGCTTTCTTT.

Relative to its sample, this clonotype is medium-sized (0.01 to 0.1%). This chain links TRBV5-1 with TRBJ1-1; 9 bases line up with TRBD1. CDR3 length equals 15 residues. The V gene's germline CDR1 is SGHRS and CDR2 YFSETQ. J was trimmed by 4 bases and V by 4 bases; bases with no gene match: 8. CDR3 loop: CASSLRDRVGTEAFF. CDR3 DNA: TGCGCCAGCAGCCTTAGGGACAGGGTCGGCACTGAAGCTTTCTTT. The full variable domain, rest sourced from reference TRBV5-1 and TRBJ1-1, is KAGVTQTPRYLIKTRGQQVTLSCSPISGHRSVSWYQQTPGQGLQFLFEYFSETQRNKGNFPGRFSGRQFSNSRSEMNVSTLELGDSALYLCASSLRDRVGTEAFFGQGTRLTVV.

As regards this clonotype: This sequence may be a read error, since a much larger clone differs from it by one base. This chain links TRBV4-1 with TRBJ2-5, with TRBD2 as a possible D gene (5 bases). CDR3 size: 16 residues. Germline V gene data show CDR1 as MGHRA and CDR2 as YSYEKL. The CDR3 spells CTSSQLFTRSQETQYF. Here the CDR3 DNA reads TGCACCAGCAGCCAGCTATTTACTAGGTCCCAAGAGACCCAGTACTTC.

A word on this clonotype: Compared with germline, one end of the junction differs, possibly owing to a read error. The rearrangement joins TRBV18 to TRBJ2-3; no clear D. Germline values: CDR1 KGHSH, CDR2 LQKENI. This CDR3 has 13 residues. CDR3 region: CGSSPYSTDTQYF. For the CDR3, the DNA is TGTGGCAGCTCACCGTACAGCACAGATACGCAGTATTTT.

The V gene is TRBV7-3, the J gene TRBJ2-5; unclear D gene. The germline V gene has CDR1 SGHTA and CDR2 FQGTGA. CDR3 length equals 13 residues. V lost 5 bases, J lost 5 bases, and 12 bases lay in between. This CDR3 reads CASSLRDWETQYF. The DNA of the CDR3 is TGTGCCAGCAGCCTAAGGGATTGGGAGACCCAGTACTTC.

This clonotype was seen only a few times. The chain uses TRBV5-1 and TRBJ2-7; D uncertain. Trimming cost V 1 base and J 0 bases, with 17 bases left between them. The CDR3 contains 17 residues. The germline gives CDR1 SGHRS, CDR2 YFSETQ. The CDR3 is CASSLPERSSFSYEQYF. CDR3 in DNA: TGCGCCAGCAGCTTGCCAGAACGGTCGAGTTTCTCCTACGAGCAGTACTTC.

There are a few counts of this clonotype. This chain uses TRBV2 with TRBJ2-3, with D perhaps being TRBD1 or TRBD2 (5 bases each). Germline assignment: CDR1 SNHLY and CDR2 FYNNEI. V was cut by 5 bases and J by 4 bases, with 7 bases left in between. The CDR3 has 12 residues. CDR3 amino acids: CASSRDPDTQYF. The CDR3 region has the DNA TGTGCCAGCAGTAGGGACCCAGATACGCAGTATTTT.

This rearrangement joins TRBV6-2 or TRBV6-3 to TRBJ2-5; 7 bases align to TRBD1. The V gene's germline CDR1 is MNHEY and CDR2 SVGEGT. The CDR3 contains 17 residues. Losses at the gene ends were 4 bases for V and 1 base for J; bases not matched to a gene: 12. The CDR3 coding sequence is TGTGCCAGCAGTTCTGCAATCTCCGGGACAGTCCAAGAGACCCAGTACTTC. Its translation: CASSSAISGTVQETQYF.

This chain connects TRBV27 to TRBJ2-5; D possibly corresponds to TRBD1 (5 bases). V lost 3 bases and J 5 bases, leaving 13 bases between the germline ends. The CDR3 sequence is 14 residues long. Germline loops: CDR1 MNHEY, CDR2 SMNVEV (reference sequence). The CDR3 DNA is TGTGCCAGCAGTTTTAAGGGGTCGCGGGAGACCCAGTACTTC. It specifies CASSFKGSRETQYF.

There are a few counts of this clonotype. The chain has TRBV18 and TRBJ2-7; possible D gene TRBD1, 5 bases. Trimming shortened V by 2 bases and J by 3 bases, and 8 bases separated the two germline ends. The CDR3 length is 13 residues. Per germline, CDR1 KGHSH and CDR2 LQKENI. The CDR3 DNA follows: TGTGCCAGCTCACCAGACAGTGGCTACGAGCAGTACTTC. Amino acids: CASSPDSGYEQYF.

In regard to this clonotype: This may stem from a read error, because a much larger clone lies one nucleotide away. The chain carries TRBV20-1 and TRBJ2-5, with D tentatively TRBD1 or TRBD2 (6 bases each). In germline, CDR1 is DFQATT, CDR2 SNEGSKA (reference sequence). This CDR3 spans 13 amino acids. The CDR3 region is CGASGSLGGSQYF. The CDR3 bases are TGCGGTGCGTCCGGGTCCTTGGGGGGCTCCCAGTACTTC.

In regard to this clonotype: It may be a read error: a sequence one base away is much more abundant. The conserved phenylalanine or tryptophan normally closing the CDR3 is absent here, so this likely arose from a read error. The gene calls are TRBV20-1 and TRBJ2-3; possibly TRBD1 for D (6 bases). Germline V gene sequence: CDR1 DFQATT, CDR2 SNEGSKA (reference sequence). The germline V and J ends were trimmed by 3 bases and 3 bases, with 7 bases remaining between them. This CDR3 contains 12 residues. CDR3 nucleotides: TGCAGTGCTAGGGGACAAACAGATACGCAGTATCTT. Protein sequence: CSARGQTDTQYL.

In its sample, this clonotype was seen once. The chain combines TRBV7-2 with TRBJ1-2; D call uncertain. The germline V gene encodes CDR1 SGHTA and CDR2 FQGNSA. V lost 0 bases to trimming and J lost 12 bases, with 14 bases between them. The CDR3 totals 13 residues. This CDR3 reads CASSLAYREGHTF. CDR3 nucleotides: TGTGCCAGCAGCTTAGCGTACCGGGAAGGACACACCTTC.

The chain is built from TRBV10-3 and TRBJ2-1, with 8 positions matching TRBD2. The CDR3 length is 14 residues. V lost 4 bases to trimming and J lost 6 bases; unmatched junction nucleotides: 5. Germline V gives CDR1 ENHRY, CDR2 SYGVKD. The CDR3 loop is CAISVREATNEQFF. The CDR3 DNA reads TGTGCCATCAGTGTGCGGGAGGCTACCAATGAGCAGTTCTTC.

This sequence joins TRBV4-3 and TRBJ2-7; the D is unclear. The V gene's germline CDR1 is LGHNA and CDR2 YSLEER. The CDR3 is made up of 16 amino acids. The V end was cut by 3 bases, the J end by 0 bases, with 15 bases between. This CDR3 reads CASSHLADEFSYEQYF. The CDR3 DNA is TGCGCCAGCAGCCACCTCGCGGACGAGTTCTCCTACGAGCAGTACTTC.

The gene calls are TRBV7-6 and TRBJ1-6, with 7 bases aligning to TRBD1. Looked up from germline, CDR1 is SGHVS and CDR2 is FNYEAQ. With V trimmed by 5 bases and J by 10 bases, 14 bases remained unmatched. The CDR3 has 16 amino acids. As DNA, the CDR3 is TGTGCCAGCAGCCCCGTTGGAGGGGGCTACTCGTCACCCCTCCACTTT. The encoded protein is CASSPVGGGYSSPLHF. Drawing the rest from reference TRBV7-6 and TRBJ1-6, the complete variable domain is GAGVSQSPRYKVTKRGQDVALRCDPISGHVSLYWYRQALGQGPEFLTYFNYEAQQDKSGLPNDRFSAERPEGSISTLTIQRTEQRDSAMYRCASSPVGGGYSSPLHFGNGTRLTVT.

This clonotype occurred a few times. The chain recombines TRBV9 with TRBJ1-2; 9 positions agree with TRBD1. V lost 4 bases and J lost 4; bases outside the gene matches: 11. This CDR3 has 16 amino acids. The germline CDR1 and CDR2 sequences are SGDLS and YYNGEE. CDR3 protein: CASSPGQGTVGYGYTF. CDR3 bases: TGTGCCAGCAGCCCAGGACAGGGGACGGTTGGCTATGGCTACACCTTC.